This T cell receptor (beta chain) comes out of a study of chemoradiotherapy in HPV16-positive cancers. Study outcomes and limitations: Candidate HPV-specific clones and E7-related TCR motifs grew in tumor during treatment. Better recurrence-free survival went with HPV-responsive T-cell expansion in HPV16-positive patients. Only a couple of HPV16-positive patients supplied the functional HPV-specificity definition.

The CDR3 has 14 residues. Germline values: CDR1 SGHDT, CDR2 YYEEEE. V lost 2 bases and J lost 6, with 15 bases in between. Repertoires were generated with immunoSEQ multiplex PCR, while TCRdb's copy carries only in-frame clones and drops some. The sample consists of more than 10,000 clones, roughly 88% of them appearing once. To note about this clone: Antigen: not known.

Over chemoradiotherapy, repertoires were sampled more than once. The origin of this receptor is a human donor with HPV-associated anogenital cancer. Sequenced here: blood, sampled from a patient who underwent chemoradiotherapy. The V gene is TRBV5-6, the J gene TRBJ2-7; D may be TRBD2 (7 bases). The CDR3 nucleotides are TGTGCCAGCAGCTTTAGAGGGGGGGCTGGCGAGCAGTACTTC. Translating it yields CASSFRGGAGEQYF.